This passage covers 16 T cell receptor beta chains from one sample sequenced in a study of T cell clonotyping in hematopoietic cell transplantation. Repertoires were generated with immunoSEQ multiplex PCR, while TCRdb's copy carries only in-frame clones and drops some. The sample has about 45,000 clones; roughly four fifths are singletons. The sample's time point: recipient sample about 28 days before transplant, after cytoreduction. The sequences come from peripheral blood mononuclear cells, collected before stem cell transplant. The receptors were sampled from a man between 60 and 75 years old with myelodysplastic syndrome. Some clones in this sample may be carry-over from other donors' samples.

This chain uses TRBV7-9 with TRBJ1-1, with D perhaps matching TRBD1 (5 bases). Germline V gene data show CDR1 as SEHNR and CDR2 as FQNEAQ (reference sequence). V lost 7 bases to trimming and J lost 5 bases, with 17 bases between them. The CDR3 spans 14 residues. CDR3 DNA sequence: TGTGCCAGCAACACGCAGGGCTCGGGGACTGAAGCTTTCTTT. Translating gives CASNTQGSGTEAFF.

This chain uses TRBV6-1 with TRBJ2-3; perhaps TRBD1 as D (5 bases). V gave up 6 bases and J gave up 5 bases, with 12 bases separating them. This CDR3 is built from 13 residues. CDR1 is MNHNS and CDR2 is SASEGT in the germline V gene. This CDR3 is CASRDIGGDTQYF. CDR3 in DNA: TGTGCCAGCAGGGACATCGGTGGAGATACGCAGTATTTT.

This clone was detected once. The chain is built from TRBV6-6 and TRBJ2-7; D may match TRBD1 or TRBD2 (5 bases each). The germline CDR1 and CDR2 sequences are MNHNY and SVGAGI (reference sequence). The CDR3 has 14 amino acids. V was pared by 4 bases and J by 2 bases, with 12 bases between. The CDR3 region is CASSSGRTTYEQYF. Here the CDR3 DNA reads TGTGCCAGCAGTTCGGGACGGACGACCTACGAGCAGTACTTC.

The CDR3 is CASSYGQGFTYEQYF. The CDR3 DNA reads TGTGCCAGCAGTTACGGGCAGGGATTCACCTACGAGCAGTACTTC. J is TRBJ2-7 and V is TRBV6-6, with a tentative D call TRBD1 (5 bases). Looked up from germline, CDR1 is MNHNY and CDR2 is SVGAGI (reference sequence). Trimming stripped 2 bases from V and 2 bases from J, with 13 bases between. This CDR3 has 15 residues.

This chain joins TRBV25-1 and TRBJ2-3; D may be TRBD1 or TRBD2 (5 bases each). The CDR3 covers 14 residues. Deletions cut 6 bases from V and 0 bases from J, with 10 bases between. Germline values: CDR1 MGHDK, CDR2 SYGVNS. As DNA, the CDR3 is TGTGCCAGCAGCCACAGGACTAGCACAGATACGCAGTATTTT. Translating it yields CASSHRTSTDTQYF.

This chain connects TRBV10-3 to TRBJ1-4; D unclear. V lost 0 bases, J lost 5 bases, and 7 bases lay in between. The CDR3 extends over 14 amino acids. CDR1 and CDR2 from the germline V gene are ENHRY and SYGVKD. The CDR3 sequence: CAISESSSNEKLFF. CDR3 nucleotides: TGTGCCATCAGTGAGTCGTCAAGCAATGAAAAACTGTTTTTT.

By its share, this clone is medium-sized. The chain combines TRBV6-5 with TRBJ2-7; tentative D call: TRBD2 (6 bases). The CDR3 is made up of 15 amino acids. V gave up 6 bases and J gave up 3 bases, with 18 bases separating them. The germline CDR1 and CDR2 sequences are MNHEY and SVGAGI. The CDR3 loop reads CASSERLVTIYEQYF. The CDR3 nucleotides are TGTGCCAGCAGCGAGAGACTAGTGACAATCTACGAGCAGTACTTC.

The V gene is TRBV30, the J gene TRBJ2-1; D ambiguous. Germline V CDR1 and CDR2: GTSNPN, SVGIG (reference sequence). V gave up 1 base and J gave up 7 bases, with 8 bases separating them. There are 12 residues in the CDR3. The CDR3 region has the DNA TGTGCCTGGAGTGCTGGCCTGAATGAGCAGTTCTTC. Translating it yields CAWSAGLNEQFF.

The V call is TRBV28, the J call TRBJ2-7, with a possible D match to TRBD1 (5 bases). Trimming took off 9 bases at V and 1 base at J, with 16 bases between the two ends. Germline V lookup: CDR1 MDHEN, CDR2 SYDVKM. The CDR3 extends over 14 amino acids. The DNA for the CDR3 is TGTGCCAGTTCAGGGTCCTTAAAATCCTACGAGCAGTACTTC. Amino acid sequence: CASSGSLKSYEQYF.

The genes are TRBV19 and TRBJ2-2; the D gene is possibly TRBD2 (5 bases). CDR3 length: 14 residues. V was cut by 7 bases and J by 0 bases, with 9 bases left in between. In germline, CDR1 is LNHDA, CDR2 SQIVND (reference sequence). This CDR3 reads CASKETTNTGELFF. CDR3 DNA sequence: TGTGCCAGTAAGGAGACTACGAACACCGGGGAGCTGTTTTTT. The full variable domain, completed using reference TRBV19 and TRBJ2-2, is DGGITQSPKYLFRKEGQNVTLSCEQNLNHDAMYWYRQDPGQGLRLIYYSQIVNDFQKGDIAEGYSVSREKKESFPLTVTSAQKNPTAFYLCASKETTNTGELFFGEGSRLTVL.

This clone was observed once. Here the CDR3 reads CASSYQTGRYEQYF. In DNA, the CDR3 is TGTGCCAGCAGTTATCAGACAGGACGCTACGAGCAGTACTTC. The chain is built from TRBV6-6 and TRBJ2-7, with D possibly matching TRBD1 (6 bases). V dropped 3 bases and J dropped 3 bases, with 12 bases sitting between them. This CDR3 has 14 residues. The germline V gene encodes CDR1 MNHNY and CDR2 SVGAGI (reference sequence).

This clone was detected a few times. The chain links TRBV27 to TRBJ1-6, with TRBD1 matching 9 bases. J lost 0 bases, V lost 6 bases, and 3 bases had no gene match. Germline V gene data show CDR1 as MNHEY and CDR2 as SMNVEV (reference sequence). The length of the CDR3 is 16 residues. CDR3 sequence reads: CASSGTGSSYNSPLHF. The DNA for the CDR3 is TGTGCCAGCAGCGGGACAGGGAGCTCCTATAATTCACCCCTCCACTTT.

The J gene is TRBJ2-2, the V gene TRBV29-1; D is unresolved. Germline V CDR1 and CDR2: SQVTM, ANQGSEA. The CDR3 has 12 residues. The V gene lost 4 bases and the J gene lost 6 bases, with 9 bases spanning the gap. The CDR3 is CSVGEKAGELFF. DNA of the CDR3: TGCAGCGTTGGCGAGAAGGCCGGGGAGCTGTTTTTT.

The chain is built from TRBV11-2 and TRBJ2-1; unclear D gene. The ends were cut back, 1 base at V and 1 base at J, with 8 bases in the middle. CDR3 length: 15 residues. Per the germline V gene, CDR1 is SGHAT and CDR2 is FQNNGV. In DNA, the CDR3 is TGTGCCAGCAGCTTAGCGGAACCTTCCTACAATGAGCAGTTCTTC. It specifies CASSLAEPSYNEQFF.

This sequence joins TRBV7-2 and TRBJ2-2; D gene unclear. The V end lost 7 bases, the J end lost 0 bases, and 9 bases lay between the germline ends. Germline loops: CDR1 SGHTA, CDR2 FQGNSA. This CDR3 spans 14 amino acids. The CDR3 here is CASKSTANTGELFF. The DNA of the CDR3 is TGTGCCAGCAAGTCGACCGCGAACACCGGGGAGCTGTTTTTT.

The V and J genes are TRBV5-8 and TRBJ1-5; 12 bases line up with TRBD1. Germline values: CDR1 SGHTS, CDR2 YDEGEE. The CDR3 contains 18 residues. Unmatched junction bases numbered 11, after V lost 2 bases and J lost 5 bases. CDR3: CASSFSGTGGASHQPQHF. The DNA for the CDR3 is TGTGCCAGCAGCTTCTCCGGGACAGGGGGCGCGTCGCATCAGCCCCAGCATTTT.